This T cell receptor beta chain was retrieved from a study of blood T cell repertoires in COVID-19. On the study more broadly: Nucleic acid was either cDNA or gDNA, and it came from T cells, B-cell-depleted T cells, or PBMCs.

Sequencing used immunoSEQ multiplex PCR; TCRdb keeps in-frame clones, though not all of them. The sample yields 97,000 or so clones, approximately 80% seen once. Trimming at V came to 0 bases and at J to 7 bases, leaving 7 bases not matched to a gene. The germline V gene has CDR1 LGHDT and CDR2 YNNKEL (reference sequence). The CDR3 is 17 residues long. In this sample, this clone turned up a few times. The receptor comes from a man aged 55 to 70 with active or convalescent COVID-19. The chain uses TRBV3-1 (or the pseudogene TRBV3-2) and TRBJ2-1, with TRBD2 matching over 12 bases. The specimen sequenced was peripheral blood. Written as DNA, the CDR3 is TGTGCCAGCAGCCAAGAAAGCCTAGCGGGAGGGAGAAATGAGCAGTTCTTC. Protein: CASSQESLAGGRNEQFF.